Shown below are 27 T cell receptor beta chains from a single sample sequenced in a study of OX40 agonist ivuxolimab in advanced cancers. The table came from immunoSEQ multiplex PCR; TCRdb's copy has only in-frame clones and leaves some out. The sample shows about 30,000 clones, over 75% of them seen only once. The sequences come from CD4+ or CD8+ T cells sorted from blood, collected in a trial of the OX40 agonist ivuxolimab. These receptors came from an adult with an advanced solid tumor such as melanoma, head and neck, liver or kidney cancer.

By its share, this clone is medium-sized (0.01 to 0.1%). The chain is built from TRBV5-5 and TRBJ2-1; no reliable D call. The V gene's germline CDR1 is SGHKS and CDR2 YYEKEE (reference sequence). The CDR3 is 12 amino acids. Trimming cost V 0 bases and J 6 bases, with 4 bases left between them. The CDR3 region has the DNA TGTGCCAGCAGCTTGGGGGGCAATGAGCAGTTCTTC. Translated: CASSLGGNEQFF.

As regards this clone: With a much larger clone just one base away, this may be a read error. The chain employs TRBV4-1 and TRBJ2-1; D is possibly TRBD2 (6 bases). CDR1 MGHRA and CDR2 YSYEKL come from the germline V gene. V shed 4 bases and J shed 5 bases, with 9 bases lying between them. This CDR3 comprises 13 residues. CDR3: CASSRDFHNEQFF. The CDR3 region has the DNA TGCGCCAGCAGCCGGGACTTCCACAATGAGCAGTTCTTC.

This chain joins TRBV19 and TRBJ2-7; D not resolved. CDR3 length equals 13 residues. The germline V gene encodes CDR1 LNHDA and CDR2 SQIVND (reference sequence). Trimming stripped 1 base from V and 6 bases from J, with 10 bases between. This chain's CDR3 is CASSIAAAREQYF. The CDR3, as DNA: TGTGCCAGTAGTATAGCGGCCGCACGCGAGCAGTACTTC.

The gene calls are TRBV6-4 and TRBJ2-1, with TRBD2 matching 8 bases. The CDR3 has 16 amino acids. Germline V gene lookup returns CDR1 MRHNA and CDR2 SNTAGT. V shed 0 bases and J 4 bases; nucleotides not matched to a gene: 5. The CDR3 reads CASSDSASGPYNEQFF. CDR3 sequence (DNA): TGTGCCAGCAGTGACTCCGCTAGCGGGCCATACAATGAGCAGTTCTTC.

This chain uses TRBV7-9 with TRBJ2-7; a possible D gene is TRBD1 (5 bases). This CDR3 is built from 12 residues. Trimming took 6 bases from V and 2 from J, leaving 8 bases between them. Per germline, CDR1 SEHNR and CDR2 FQNEAQ (reference sequence). In DNA form, the CDR3 reads TGTGCCAGCAGGGGGCCGACCTACGAGCAGTACTTC. Amino acids: CASRGPTYEQYF.

This clone was seen only a few times. J is TRBJ2-7 and V is TRBV7-9; TRBD1 is a possible D gene (5 bases). V lost 1 base and J lost 3, with 13 bases in between. The length of the CDR3 is 15 residues. CDR1 SEHNR and CDR2 FQNEAQ come from the germline V gene (reference sequence). CDR3 loop: CASSLEDIGVYEQYF. As DNA, the CDR3 is TGTGCCAGCAGCTTAGAAGATATAGGGGTCTACGAGCAGTACTTC.

J is TRBJ2-7 and V is TRBV4-1; the D is unclear. V dropped 1 base and J dropped 6 bases, with 16 bases sitting between them. The CDR3 spans 15 residues. Germline values: CDR1 MGHRA, CDR2 YSYEKL. The chain's CDR3 is CASSQGSLYGVEQYF. The CDR3 DNA reads TGCGCCAGCAGCCAAGGTTCACTATATGGGGTCGAGCAGTACTTC.

V is TRBV2 and J is TRBJ2-7, with TRBD1 matching 10 bases. The germline CDR1 and CDR2 sequences are SNHLY and FYNNEI. V dropped 3 bases and J dropped 3; count of bases not matched to a gene: 5. CDR3 length equals 15 residues. The CDR3 DNA sequence: TGTGCCAGCAGTGAGGGGACAGGGGTTTTCTACGAGCAGTACTTC. Translation: CASSEGTGVFYEQYF.

Points on this clone: The sample carries other DNA sequences with the same CDR3. This chain joins TRBV27 and TRBJ1-5; D gene ambiguous. The CDR3 is 13 residues long. Germline values: CDR1 MNHEY, CDR2 SMNVEV (reference sequence). Deletions cut 3 bases from V and 4 bases from J, with 7 bases between. CDR3 sequence: CASSFGGNQPQHF. The CDR3 DNA follows: TGTGCCAGCAGTTTTGGAGGGAATCAGCCCCAGCATTTT.

The gene calls are TRBV27 and TRBJ1-6; 9 bases match TRBD1. CDR1 is MNHEY, CDR2 SMNVEV, per germline (reference sequence). The CDR3 spans 18 residues. V was pared by 0 bases and J by 6 bases, with 9 bases of the junction left unmatched. CDR3 residues: CASSLSPWTGVGNSPLHF. The CDR3 nucleotides read TGTGCCAGCAGTTTATCGCCCTGGACAGGGGTGGGTAATTCACCCCTCCACTTT.

V gene TRBV2 combines with J gene TRBJ2-7, with 12 positions matching TRBD2. With 0 bases clipped from V and 2 bases from J, the junction kept 20 bases outside the gene matches. CDR1 is SNHLY, CDR2 FYNNEI, per germline. This CDR3 has 22 residues. The CDR3 nucleotides are TGTGCCAGCAGTGAAGCCGAATGGACTAGCGGGGACCAAAGCCCGAGGGCCTACGAGCAGTACTTC. Its translation: CASSEAEWTSGDQSPRAYEQYF.

This clone is deemed large (0.1 to 1%). The genes are TRBV19 and TRBJ2-7; the D gene is possibly TRBD1 (5 bases). V was clipped by 5 bases and J by 5 bases, with 13 bases between them. The CDR3 extends over 13 amino acids. Germline CDR1 and CDR2: LNHDA and SQIVND (reference sequence). The CDR3 DNA reads TGTGCCAGTAGTCCAGAGACAGCCAACGAGCAGTACTTC. Its translation is CASSPETANEQYF.

This clone was counted a single time. The V gene is TRBV7-9, the J gene TRBJ2-7; 7 positions agree with TRBD2. Looked up from germline, CDR1 is SEHNR and CDR2 is FQNEAQ (reference sequence). Losses at the gene ends were 3 bases for V and 0 bases for J; bases not matched to a gene: 14. The CDR3 is made up of 18 amino acids. The CDR3 is CASSFLSGLAEYSYEQYF. Here the CDR3 DNA reads TGTGCCAGCAGCTTTCTTTCGGGGCTAGCGGAGTACTCCTACGAGCAGTACTTC.

This chain connects TRBV20-1 to TRBJ1-2; D is ambiguous. The germline gives CDR1 DFQATT, CDR2 SNEGSKA (reference sequence). V shed 2 bases and J shed 8 bases, with 9 bases lying between them. The CDR3 extends over 11 amino acids. CDR3 nucleotides: TGCAGTGCTAGAACGGCGGGGGGCTACACCTTC. This gives the protein CSARTAGGYTF.

The V and J genes are TRBV27 and TRBJ2-7; TRBD1 might be the D (6 bases). CDR1 and CDR2 (germline): MNHEY, SMNVEV (reference sequence). V gave up 4 bases and J gave up 0 bases, with 7 bases separating them. This CDR3 is built from 13 residues. The CDR3 sequence: CASSSGDSYEQYF. In DNA form, the CDR3 reads TGTGCCAGCAGTTCAGGGGACTCCTACGAGCAGTACTTC.

This chain connects TRBV5-5 to TRBJ2-7; D is possibly TRBD1 (6 bases). This CDR3 contains 13 residues. Germline lookup yields CDR1 SGHKS and CDR2 YYEKEE (reference sequence). Trimming pared 5 bases from V and 0 bases from J, leaving 9 bases between. DNA for the CDR3: TGTGCCAGCAGTACAGGGTACTCCTACGAGCAGTACTTC. It translates to CASSTGYSYEQYF. The full variable domain, with the rest looked up from reference TRBV5-5 and TRBJ2-7, is DAGVTQSPTHLIKTRGQQVTLRCSPISGHKSVSWYQQVLGQGPQFIFQYYEKEERGRGNFPDRFSARQFPNYSSELNVNALLLGDSALYLCASSTGYSYEQYFGPGTRLTVT.

The V and J genes are TRBV13 and TRBJ1-1; D is unresolved. V was clipped by 0 bases and J by 8 bases, with 4 bases between them. The CDR3 length is 11 residues. CDR1 and CDR2 from the germline V gene are PRHDT and FYEKMQ (reference sequence). The CDR3 DNA reads as TGTGCCAGCAGCTTAGGGGCCGAAGCTTTCTTT. Its protein product is CASSLGAEAFF.

This clone ranks as medium-sized. V is TRBV11-2 and J is TRBJ2-7; 9 bases align to TRBD2. V dropped 1 base and J dropped 6; count of bases not matched to a gene: 13. Germline assignment: CDR1 SGHAT and CDR2 FQNNGV. The CDR3 totals 17 residues. The CDR3, as DNA: TGTGCCAGCAGCTTAGTACGAACGGTAGCGGGAGTTTTCGAGCAGTACTTC. This encodes CASSLVRTVAGVFEQYF.

The chain has TRBV11-3 and TRBJ2-7, with 12 bases that match TRBD1. Germline CDR1 and CDR2: SGHNT and YENEEA. V lost 4 bases and J lost 3; bases outside the gene matches: 7. This CDR3 is 16 amino acids long. CDR3 nucleotides: TGTGCCAGCAGCTCCACGGGACAGGGGGCCTACTACGAGCAGTACTTC. The encoded protein is CASSSTGQGAYYEQYF.

The gene calls are TRBV28 and TRBJ2-1, with TRBD2 matching 9 bases. This CDR3 has 15 amino acids. Looked up from germline, CDR1 is MDHEN and CDR2 is SYDVKM. V was clipped by 6 bases and J by 4 bases; unmatched bases: 7. The CDR3 sequence: CASSLLAGSYNEQFF. The CDR3 DNA reads as TGTGCCAGCAGCCTGCTAGCGGGATCTTACAATGAGCAGTTCTTC. The full variable domain, rest sourced from reference TRBV28 and TRBJ2-1, is DVKVTQSSRYLVKRTGEKVFLECVQDMDHENMFWYRQDPGLGLRLIYFSYDVKMKEKGDIPEGYSVSREKKERFSLILESASTNQTSMYLCASSLLAGSYNEQFFGPGTRLTVL.

The rearrangement uses TRBV5-8 and TRBJ2-3, with D perhaps being TRBD1 or TRBD2 (5 bases each). V lost 2 bases and J lost 0, with 10 bases in between. CDR1 is SGHTS and CDR2 is YDEGEE in the germline V gene. CDR3 size: 15 residues. The CDR3 loop is CASSLAGTSTDTQYF. The CDR3 bases are TGTGCCAGCAGCTTAGCAGGGACCAGCACAGATACGCAGTATTTT. Full variable domain (outside the CDR3, taken from reference TRBV5-8 and TRBJ2-3): EAGVTQSPTHLIKTRGQQATLRCSPISGHTSVYWYQQALGLGLQFLLWYDEGEERNRGNFPPRFSGRQFPNYSSELNVNALELEDSALYLCASSLAGTSTDTQYFGPGTRLTVL.

This clone was recorded once. V usage is TRBV5-6 and J usage is TRBJ2-1; 10 nucleotides line up with TRBD2. The CDR3 runs 15 residues. The V segment lost 0 bases and the J segment 6 bases; nucleotides outside the gene matches: 3. Germline-derived CDR1 and CDR2 are SGHDT and YYEEEE. In DNA form, the CDR3 reads TGTGCCAGCAGCTTGGGACTAGCGGGCTTCAATGAGCAGTTCTTC. Its protein is CASSLGLAGFNEQFF.

V is TRBV5-5 and J is TRBJ2-2; no definite D call. The V gene lost 1 base and the J gene lost 0 bases, with 7 bases spanning the gap. Germline CDR1 SGHKS, CDR2 YYEKEE (reference sequence). CDR3 length: 15 residues. The CDR3 DNA reads as TGTGCCAGCAGCTTGTTACAGTCGAACACCGGGGAGCTGTTTTTT. It encodes CASSLLQSNTGELFF.

In DNA, the CDR3 is TGCGCCAGCAGCCATCGCTTACTAGAGGAGCTTCCCGGGGAGCTGTTTTTT. It translates to CASSHRLLEELPGELFF. The chain has TRBV4-3 and TRBJ2-2; D possibly corresponds to TRBD2 (5 bases). This CDR3 contains 17 residues. Trimming took 3 bases from V and 6 from J, leaving 20 bases between them. Germline CDR1 is LGHNA and CDR2 is YSLEER.

The CDR3 nucleotides are TGCGCCAGCAGCCAATATAAAGCTTCCTTAAATGAAAAACTGTTTTTT. Amino acid sequence: CASSQYKASLNEKLFF. This chain connects TRBV4-3 to TRBJ1-4, with D hard to call. Germline V gene sequence: CDR1 LGHNA, CDR2 YSLEER. This CDR3 has 16 residues. V lost 2 bases and J 5 bases, leaving 15 bases between the germline ends.

This clone was seen once. The genes are TRBV19 and TRBJ1-3; TRBD1 is a possible D gene (5 bases). Germline V CDR1 and CDR2: LNHDA, SQIVND (reference sequence). Deletions cut 0 bases from V and 3 bases from J, with 9 bases between. The length of the CDR3 is 15 residues. The chain's CDR3 is CASSIDGRVGNTIYF. The CDR3 DNA is TGTGCCAGTAGTATAGACGGCAGGGTTGGAAACACCATATATTTT. Full variable domain (outside the CDR3, taken from reference TRBV19 and TRBJ1-3): DGGITQSPKYLFRKEGQNVTLSCEQNLNHDAMYWYRQDPGQGLRLIYYSQIVNDFQKGDIAEGYSVSREKKESFPLTVTSAQKNPTAFYLCASSIDGRVGNTIYFGEGSWLTVV.

The genes are TRBV4-3 and TRBJ2-3, with D perhaps TRBD2 (6 bases). V lost 4 bases and J lost 2, with 22 bases in between. Germline V gene data show CDR1 as LGHNA and CDR2 as YSLEER. CDR3 length equals 18 residues. The CDR3 DNA is TGCGCCAGCAGCCCTCTCCTTCCCGGGGGTTTCCACACAGATACGCAGTATTTT. Protein product: CASSPLLPGGFHTDTQYF.